The subject of this entry is one T cell receptor (beta chain). This entry comes from a study of blood T cell repertoires in COVID-19. Across the whole study: PBMCs, B-cell-depleted T cells, or T cells were the source of the cDNA or gDNA that made up the material.

In the authors' workflow: Cell counts per sample came from amplifying reference gene primers. Sequencing was performed with immunoSEQ multiplex PCR; in TCRdb, only in-frame clones are kept and a portion is missing. D and trimming were read from the DNA, whereas the V and J calls and clone size are those reported in that table. This sample has 65,000 to 75,000 clones, with more than 75% found just once. Germline loops: CDR1 LGHNA, CDR2 YSLEER. The CDR3 has 15 amino acids. After removal of 4 bases from V and 1 base from J, the junction contained 5 bases not matched to a gene. This receptor was taken from a human donor in a cohort sampled during active COVID-19. V and J are TRBV4-3 and TRBJ1-1, with 8 bases matching TRBD1. Source material: peripheral blood. CDR3 sequence reads: CASSRDGTGNTEAFF. The CDR3 DNA reads as TGCGCCAGCAGCCGCGACGGGACAGGGAACACTGAAGCTTTCTTT.